The clone carrying this T cell receptor beta chain was seen more than once but under ten times. V was trimmed by 4 bases and J by 8 bases, leaving 18 bases between them. The CDR3 covers 16 residues. Germline values: CDR1 SGHTA, CDR2 FQGTGA. As handled by the study authors: Amplifying reference gene primers gave estimates of nucleated cell counts. The method was immunoSEQ multiplex PCR; TCRdb's version includes in-frame clones alone and lacks a portion of them. V, J and clone size derive from that table, while D and trimming were established from the DNA sequence. The repertoire holds under 300,000 clones, approximately 86% seen once, with more than 6.5% in the top ten. The sample originates from a study of blood T cell repertoires in COVID-19. Study as a whole: The origin of the acute and convalescent COVID-19 samples was the United States, Italy and Spain. T cells, B-cell-depleted T cells, or PBMCs provided the cDNA or gDNA that served as material.

Sequenced: peripheral blood. This chain uses TRBV7-3 with TRBJ1-6, with D maybe TRBD1 (5 bases). This receptor was taken from a woman between 70 and 85 years old with active or convalescent COVID-19. The CDR3 region has the DNA TGTGCCAGCAGCTCAAGGGAGCGGGGGAGGGATTCACCCCTCCACTTT. This encodes CASSSRERGRDSPLHF.